This T cell receptor (beta chain) appears in the sequencing data of a study of cytomegalovirus exposure and HLA in healthy donors. This clone showed up just a few times. As yet, its antigen is unknown. The PCR ran on 60 Vbeta and 13 Jbeta primers. Profiled with immunoSEQ multiplex PCR; TCRdb holds only in-frame clones, not every one. This table holds 140,000 to 150,000 clones, 60% to 80% found once. There are 16 residues in the CDR3. V shed 1 base and J shed 7 bases, with 14 bases lying between them. Germline CDR1 and CDR2: SGHTA and FQGNSA. Study results and caveats: Data from an earlier analysis indicated that most TCR beta V segments were productive either about 87% or about 30% of the time.

The sequence was obtained from a woman between 35 and 50 years old in good health and CMV-seropositive. The rearrangement uses TRBV7-2 and TRBJ1-6; D might be TRBD1 (6 bases). Sequenced input: PBMCs. The CDR3 DNA sequence: TGTGCCAGCAGCTTAGGTCCCGGGAGGGGGAATTCACCCCTCCACTTT. Translation: CASSLGPGRGNSPLHF.